The present T cell receptor beta chain was sequenced within a study of Graves' ophthalmopathy and Graves' hyperthyroidism. CDR3 regions of TCR beta were amplified from RNA transcripts. RT-PCR was first run with HTBI primers, then multiplex PCR in a second round. TCRdb fed the multiplex PCR reads into MiXCR, producing one record per CDR3 protein. The sample includes 500,000 to 700,000 distinct CDR3 sequences, under 40% of them seen just once. This CDR3 spans 17 amino acids. Germline V gives CDR1 SEHNR, CDR2 FQNEAQ (reference sequence). This clonotype was picked up one time. As yet, its antigen is unknown. At one boundary the junction diverges from the germline segment, which might be a read error. Overall study results and limits: Most expanded clonotypes in thyroid above 0.001 frequency also showed up in blood.

Diagnosis used clinical symptoms, serum thyroxine, TRAb, thyroid ultrasound and orbital computed tomography. Source material: peripheral blood or thyroid tissue (not recorded which). This sequence joins TRBV7-9 and TRBJ2-2, with D possibly matching TRBD2 (5 bases). This TCR was recovered from an adult man with Graves' hyperthyroidism. CDR3 sequence: CASSLAILALNTGELFF. CDR3 sequence (DNA): TGCGCCAGCAGCTTAGCGATTCTAGCCTTAAACACCGGGGAGCTGTTTTTT.